This T cell receptor (beta chain) was sequenced during a study of T cells in women clearing cervical HPV infection. Background on the study: Case blood drawn at lesion detection; control blood after infection cleared.

Using immunoSEQ multiplex PCR, the repertoire was profiled, and TCRdb retains in-frame clones only, with some absent. Found here are about 46,000 clones; the top ten clones hold 35% to 45%. Sequencing was carried out using blood buffy coat. The clonotype originates from a woman between 18 and 70 years old with a cervical HPV16 infection that either progressed to CIN3+ or cleared (not recorded which).

The CDR3 bases that were read are TGCAGTGCTAGAGATTTCCAGGGATTGAACACTGAA. Translation: CSARDFQGLNTE. The entire CDR3 reads CSARDFQGLNTEAFF. The rearrangement uses TRBV20-1 and TRBJ1-1, with D possibly matching TRBD1 (5 bases). Read coverage stops 3 residues before the CDR3 terminus; the germline J gene supplies the remainder. The CDR3 sequence is 15 residues long. Trimming pared 0 bases from V and 0 bases from J, leaving 11 bases between. Per the germline V gene, CDR1 is DFQATT and CDR2 is SNEGSKA (reference sequence).